This is a list of T cell receptor beta chains from one sample in a study of vaccination effects on CD4 cells after COVID-19. Antigen specificity for these receptors is unknown. TCRdb's copy holds only in-frame clones and misses some; the assay was immunoSEQ multiplex PCR. Here the sample spans approximately 40,000 clones, about two thirds being singletons. This material consisted of CD4+ T cells from PBMCs cultured with SARS-CoV-2 spike peptides, taken before COVID-19 vaccination. All receptors derive from a human donor who received a COVID-19 vaccine. Both conserved end residues are part of each CDR3. D genes are given only for firm matches. A row's size may be missing; if present it is once, few, many or a size class.

>TRBV27|NA|TRBJ1-3|NA|15
CASSLSPGTGNTIYF
TGTGCCAGCAGTTTATCCCCAGGCACTGGAAACACCATATATTTT
>TRBV27|NA|TRBJ2-1|TRBD1|16
CASSLQGAGAYNEQFF
TGTGCCAGCAGTTTACAGGGGGCCGGGGCCTACAATGAGCAGTTCTTC
>TRBV11-3|NA|TRBJ2-3|TRBD1|15
CASSPGQGATDTQYF
TGTGCCAGCAGCCCGGGACAGGGGGCGACAGATACGCAGTATTTT
>TRBV7-2|few|TRBJ2-3|NA|13
CASSHPGGNTQYF
TGTGCCAGCAGCCACCCTGGAGGGAATACGCAGTATTTT
>TRBV5-5|NA|TRBJ1-1|NA|16
CASSLSIDRRVTEAFF
TGTGCCAGCAGCTTGAGTATCGACCGAAGGGTCACTGAAGCTTTCTTT
>TRBV29-1|NA|TRBJ2-7|NA|12
CSVVLVSYEQYF
TGCAGCGTTGTTTTGGTCTCCTACGAGCAGTACTTC
>TRBV19|NA|TRBJ2-5|TRBD2|13
CASRLAGGKTQYF
TGTGCCAGTAGGCTAGCGGGGGGGAAGACCCAGTACTTC
>TRBV6-2/TRBV6-3|NA|TRBJ2-1|TRBD2|16
CASSYRGGISYNEQFF
TGTGCCAGCAGTTACCGGGGGGGAATATCCTACAATGAGCAGTTCTTC
>TRBV7-8|NA|TRBJ2-1|TRBD1|17
CASSLAAYRGSYNEQFF
TGTGCCAGCAGCTTAGCGGCGTACAGGGGCTCCTACAATGAGCAGTTCTTC
>TRBV28|NA|TRBJ2-3|TRBD1|14
CASSTRQGTDTQYF
TGTGCCAGCAGTACCCGACAGGGGACAGATACGCAGTATTTT
>TRBV15|NA|TRBJ2-7|NA|15
CATSRDRGGPYEQYF
TGTGCCACCAGCAGAGATCGAGGGGGGCCCTACGAGCAGTACTTC
>TRBV5-1|NA|TRBJ1-6|TRBD1|15
CASSLATGYQSPLHF
TGCGCCAGCAGTTTGGCGACAGGGTATCAATCACCCCTCCACTTT
>TRBV7-9|NA|TRBJ2-7|NA|16
CASSLGVGLGGDEQYF
TGTGCCAGCAGCTTAGGGGTCGGACTGGGCGGGGACGAGCAGTACTTC
>TRBV27|NA|TRBJ2-7|NA|17
CASTSFAPGLPGYEQYF
TGTGCCAGCACTTCCTTTGCGCCGGGACTGCCAGGGTACGAGCAGTACTTC
>TRBV18|NA|TRBJ2-3|TRBD1|17
CASSPRGTGMSTDTQYF
TGTGCCAGCTCACCACGGGGGACAGGCATGAGCACAGATACGCAGTATTTT
>TRBV5-1|NA|TRBJ1-2|NA|16
CASSLSWQGRSYGYTF
TGCGCCAGCAGCTTGTCATGGCAGGGAAGGTCCTATGGCTACACCTTC
>TRBV19|NA|TRBJ2-5|TRBD1|15
CASSKPRQGKETQYF
TGTGCCAGTAGTAAGCCTCGACAGGGAAAAGAGACCCAGTACTTC
>TRBV19|NA|TRBJ2-7|TRBD2|15
CASTPGGRGVGEQYF
TGTGCCAGTACTCCGGGGGGGCGGGGTGTAGGCGAGCAGTACTTC
>TRBV4-3|NA|TRBJ1-3|NA|17
CASSLQLGGLSGNTIYF
TGCGCCAGCAGCCTCCAACTCGGGGGGCTCTCTGGAAACACCATATATTTT
>TRBV13|NA|TRBJ1-1|NA|13
CASSLYVDTEAFF
TGTGCCAGCAGCTTATATGTCGATACTGAAGCTTTCTTT
>TRBV5-5|NA|TRBJ2-2|NA|15
CASSLGNRDTGELFF
TGTGCCAGCAGCTTGGGGAACAGGGACACCGGGGAGCTGTTTTTT
>TRBV10-3|NA|TRBJ1-5|TRBD1|15
CAIGWGQGGNQPQHF
TGTGCCATCGGCTGGGGACAGGGAGGAAATCAGCCCCAGCATTTT
>TRBV4-3|NA|TRBJ2-1|TRBD2|16
CASSQELGGGANEQFF
TGCGCCAGCAGCCAAGAGCTCGGCGGGGGGGCCAATGAGCAGTTCTTC
>TRBV7-2|NA|TRBJ1-1|TRBD1|17
CASSAGTGADGGTEAFF
TGTGCCAGCAGCGCCGGGACAGGGGCTGACGGGGGCACTGAAGCTTTCTTT